The next 20 T cell receptor beta chains were all read from a single sample in a study of early T cells in non-severe SARS-CoV-2 infection. TCRdb passed the 5' RACE reads through MiXCR, listing each CDR3 protein once. Of approximately 70,000 distinct CDR3 sequences in the sample, approximately 15% were seen once. Material for sequencing was whole blood. The receptor set was obtained from an adult who was a healthcare worker with PCR-confirmed SARS-CoV-2 infection or an uninfected control (not recorded which).

This chain uses TRBV25-1 with TRBJ2-5, with D tentatively TRBD1 (6 bases). CDR1 and CDR2 (germline): MGHDK, SYGVNS. The CDR3 contains 13 residues. V was trimmed by 4 bases and J by 4 bases, leaving 10 bases between them. The CDR3 loop is CASSGQVGETQYF. The CDR3 nucleotides read TGTGCCAGCAGTGGACAGGTAGGAGAGACCCAGTACTTC.

This clonotype was seen at least ten times. The rearrangement joins TRBV7-2 to TRBJ2-3; D possibly corresponds to TRBD2 (5 bases). V was shortened by 2 bases and J by 1 base, with 7 bases between the two germline ends. The CDR3 contains 14 residues. CDR1 and CDR2 (germline): SGHTA, FQGNSA. The DNA for the CDR3 is TGTGCCAGCAGCTTATTGAGGGGCACAGATACGCAGTATTTT. It translates to CASSLLRGTDTQYF.

This chain joins TRBV29-1 and TRBJ2-7; D unclear. Germline CDR1 reads SQVTM; CDR2 reads ANQGSEA. Trimming cost V 2 bases and J 3 bases, with 8 bases left between them. The CDR3 spans 12 residues. CDR3 in DNA: TGCAGCGTTGAAACTAATCTCTACGAGCAGTACTTC. Translation: CSVETNLYEQYF.

The table lists this clonotype with many counts. This chain connects TRBV7-6 to TRBJ2-1, with D uncertain. The germline CDR1 and CDR2 sequences are SGHVS and FNYEAQ. This CDR3 comprises 13 residues. V lost 5 bases and J 9 bases, leaving 14 bases between the germline ends. As DNA, the CDR3 is TGTGCCAGCAGCCCACGACTTCCGAGTGAGCAGTTCTTC. It codes for CASSPRLPSEQFF.

This clonotype was recorded at least ten times. The chain has TRBV30 and TRBJ1-2, with TRBD1 identical over 12 bases. The length of the CDR3 is 14 residues. Trimming removed 4 bases from V and 8 bases from J; junction bases left unmatched: 8. The germline gives CDR1 GTSNPN, CDR2 SVGIG (reference sequence). DNA of the CDR3: TGTGCCTGGATTTGGGGACAGGGGGCCGGCGGCTACACCTTC. Residues: CAWIWGQGAGGYTF. The whole variable domain, remainder taken from reference TRBV30 and TRBJ1-2, is SQTIHQWPATLVQPVGSPLSLECTVEGTSNPNLYWYRQAAGRGLQLLFYSVGIGQISSEVPQNLSASRPQDRQFILSSKKLLLSDSGFYLCAWIWGQGAGGYTFGSGTRLTVV.

This sequence joins TRBV21-1 and TRBJ1-2. TRBV21-1 is classified as a pseudogene. The CDR3 totals 16 residues. The CDR3, as DNA: TGTGCCAGCAGCAAAGCTGGAGCCATGGATGATCTGAGCTACACCTTC. It is translated as CASSKAGAMDDLSYTF.

The J gene is TRBJ2-7, the V gene TRBV6-1; tentatively, D is TRBD1 (5 bases). V was trimmed by 8 bases and J by 4 bases, leaving 12 bases between them. CDR3 length: 12 amino acids. Looked up from germline, CDR1 is MNHNS and CDR2 is SASEGT. CDR3 amino acids: CASGPQGYEQYF. The CDR3 DNA is TGTGCCAGCGGCCCCCAGGGTTACGAGCAGTACTTC.

This clonotype was observed at least ten times. This chain joins TRBV12-3 or TRBV12-4 and TRBJ2-5; tentatively, D is TRBD2 (5 bases). Trimming stripped 3 bases from V and 6 bases from J, with 11 bases between. The CDR3 spans 13 residues. CDR3 coding DNA: TGTGCCAGCAGTTTGGACGGGGTGAAGACCCAGTACTTC. Its translation is CASSLDGVKTQYF.

In the case of this clonotype: This sequence may be a read error, since a much larger clone differs from it by one base. This chain links TRBV5-5 with TRBJ2-2; possibly TRBD1 for D (5 bases). The CDR3 extends over 16 amino acids. Germline CDR1 and CDR2: SGHKS and YYEKEE (reference sequence). CDR3 in DNA: TGTGTCAGCACCACACCCGTGGGGCCGAACACCGGGGAGCTGTTTTTT. It specifies CVSTTPVGPNTGELFF. Complete variable domain (other parts from reference TRBV5-5 and TRBJ2-2): DAGVTQSPTHLIKTRGQQVTLRCSPISGHKSVSWYQQVLGQGPQFIFQYYEKEERGRGNFPDRFSARQFPNYSSELNVNALLLGDSALYLCVSTTPVGPNTGELFFGEGSRLTVL.

The table lists this clonotype with many counts. The chain has TRBV2 and TRBJ2-7, with a possible D match to TRBD2 (6 bases). The V end lost 6 bases, the J end lost 3 bases, and 9 bases lay between the germline ends. The CDR3 has 12 residues. From germline, CDR1 is SNHLY and CDR2 FYNNEI. In DNA form, the CDR3 reads TGTGCCAGCAGAGGCGGGGTCTACGAGCAGTACTTC. Translation: CASRGGVYEQYF.

This clonotype was seen more than once but under ten times. The CDR3 DNA follows: TGCAGCGTTGAAGCCAATCAAGGGGACAGGTCCCTTTCTGGAAACACCATATATTTT. It encodes CSVEANQGDRSLSGNTIYF. V and J are TRBV29-1 and TRBJ1-3, with 8 bases aligning to TRBD1. Trimming removed 1 base from V and 1 base from J; junction bases left unmatched: 15. CDR1 and CDR2 (germline): SQVTM, ANQGSEA. The CDR3 runs 19 residues. The full variable domain, its missing parts supplied by reference TRBV29-1 and TRBJ1-3, is SAVISQKPSRDICQRGTSLTIQCQVDSQVTMMFWYRQQPGQSLTLIATANQGSEATYESGFVIDKFPISRPNLTFSTLTVSNMSPEDSSIYLCSVEANQGDRSLSGNTIYFGEGSWLTVV.

In this sample, this clonotype turned up many times. V gene TRBV3-1 combines with J gene TRBJ2-7, with 9 positions matching TRBD1. This CDR3 contains 15 residues. V was clipped by 1 base and J by 1 base; unmatched bases: 2. Germline CDR1 and CDR2: LGHDT and YNNKEL (reference sequence). The CDR3: CASSQGTGVSYEQYF. The CDR3 DNA follows: TGTGCCAGCAGCCAAGGGACAGGGGTTTCCTACGAGCAGTACTTC.

The chain joins TRBV7-6 to TRBJ2-5; D is unresolved. The CDR3 consists of 14 residues. V lost 5 bases and J 1 base, leaving 11 bases between the germline ends. Germline CDR1 reads SGHVS; CDR2 reads FNYEAQ. The CDR3 protein is CASSPSLPQETQYF. The CDR3 nucleotides read TGTGCCAGCAGCCCCTCTTTGCCCCAAGAGACCCAGTACTTC.

This clonotype occurred a few times. J is TRBJ1-2 and V is TRBV28, with TRBD1 as a possible D gene (5 bases). CDR3 size: 12 residues. Germline assignment: CDR1 MDHEN and CDR2 SYDVKM. V lost 6 bases and J 4 bases, leaving 9 bases between the germline ends. The CDR3 loop is CASRGVLYGYTF. The CDR3 DNA is TGTGCCAGCAGAGGGGTCCTCTATGGCTACACCTTC.

This clonotype has only a few counts. The chain joins TRBV29-1 to TRBJ2-5; D is uncertain. The CDR3 has 11 residues. V was clipped by 7 bases and J by 4 bases, with 10 bases between them. CDR1 is SQVTM, CDR2 ANQGSEA, per germline. This CDR3 is CSGQVGETQYF. The CDR3 nucleotides read TGCAGCGGGCAGGTCGGAGAGACCCAGTACTTC.

The gene calls are TRBV28 and TRBJ2-1; 11 bases fit TRBD1. V gave up 10 bases and J gave up 6 bases; unmatched junction bases: 8. In germline, CDR1 is MDHEN, CDR2 SYDVKM. This CDR3 comprises 14 residues. In nucleotides, the CDR3 is TGTGCCACCACCGGGACAGGGGGAGGCAATGAGCAGTTCTTC. Translated, it gives CATTGTGGGNEQFF.

This clonotype was observed a handful of times. This chain connects TRBV12-3 or TRBV12-4 to TRBJ1-2, with 9 positions matching TRBD1. This CDR3 region has 15 residues. J was trimmed by 4 bases and V by 1 base; bases with no gene match: 4. The DNA for the CDR3 is TGTGCCAGCAGTTTAGACAGGGGGCTTTCCTATGGCTACACCTTC. Translating it yields CASSLDRGLSYGYTF.

This clonotype came up a few times. The rearrangement joins TRBV27 to TRBJ1-1; D unclear. Trimming took off 3 bases at V and 0 bases at J, with 5 bases between the two ends. CDR1 and CDR2 from the germline V gene are MNHEY and SMNVEV (reference sequence). The CDR3 is 13 residues long. CDR3 in amino acids: CASSFLVNTEAFF. The CDR3 DNA reads TGTGCCAGCAGTTTTCTTGTGAACACTGAAGCTTTCTTT.

In this sample, this clonotype turned up many times. This sequence joins TRBV7-3 and TRBJ2-2, with D unresolved. The germline V gene has CDR1 SGHTA and CDR2 FQGTGA. There are 14 residues in the CDR3. The V gene lost 2 bases and the J gene lost 6 bases, with 10 bases spanning the gap. The CDR3 bases are TGTGCCAGCAGCTTATACGATCGCGCCGGGGAGCTGTTTTTT. This translates into CASSLYDRAGELFF.

The rearrangement links TRBV28 to TRBJ2-7; 7 bases line up with TRBD1. After removal of 6 bases from V and 3 bases from J, the junction contained 8 bases not matched to a gene. Germline V lookup: CDR1 MDHEN, CDR2 SYDVKM. This CDR3 has 14 residues. CDR3 nucleotides: TGTGCCAGCAGAAGACAGGGCAATTACTACGAGCAGTACTTC. Its protein is CASRRQGNYYEQYF.